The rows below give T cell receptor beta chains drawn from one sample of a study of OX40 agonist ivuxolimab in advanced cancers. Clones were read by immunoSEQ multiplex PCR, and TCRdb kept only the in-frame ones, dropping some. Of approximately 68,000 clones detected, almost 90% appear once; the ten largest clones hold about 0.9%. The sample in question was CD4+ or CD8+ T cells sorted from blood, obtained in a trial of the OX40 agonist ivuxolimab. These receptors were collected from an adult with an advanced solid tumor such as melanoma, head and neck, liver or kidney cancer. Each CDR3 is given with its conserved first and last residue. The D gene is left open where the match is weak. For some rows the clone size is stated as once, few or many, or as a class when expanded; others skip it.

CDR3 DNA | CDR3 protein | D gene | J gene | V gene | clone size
TGTGCCAGCAGCCCTCGGCTTGGCACTGAAGCTTTCTTT | CASSPRLGTEAFF | . | TRBJ1-1 | TRBV6-5 | .
TGTGCCAGCAGTTTATCGGGTGCGGGGTTTCAAGAGACCCAGTACTTC | CASSLSGAGFQETQYF | . | TRBJ2-5 | TRBV27 | once
TGTGCCAGCAGTCCCACCGGGACAGGATCCTACGAGCAGTACTTC | CASSPTGTGSYEQYF | TRBD1 | TRBJ2-7 | TRBV6-5 | .
TGTGCCAGCAGCTTGGGACCGAGAAACTATGGCTACACCTTC | CASSLGPRNYGYTF | . | TRBJ1-2 | TRBV5-5 | .
TGTGCCAGCAGCGCCCGTGTTGAGAGGGGCAATCAGCCCCAGCATTTT | CASSARVERGNQPQHF | . | TRBJ1-5 | TRBV21-1 | .
TGTGCCAGCAGGGCCGGGACAGGGTTCTCTGGAAACACCATATATTTT | CASRAGTGFSGNTIYF | TRBD1 | TRBJ1-3 | TRBV6-6 | .
TGTGCCAGCCTACATACAGGGTACCCTAACTATGGCTACACCTTC | CASLHTGYPNYGYTF | . | TRBJ1-2 | TRBV6-5 | .
TGTGCCAGCAGCACTGGGACAGGGTTCCAAGAGCAGTACTTC | CASSTGTGFQEQYF | TRBD1 | TRBJ2-7 | TRBV7-1 | .
TGTGCCAGCTCACCAAAACAGGGAAGCAATCAGCCCCAGCATTTT | CASSPKQGSNQPQHF | . | TRBJ1-5 | TRBV18 | .
TGTGCCAGCAGCCAAAACTTCAGGGGGAACACCATATATTTT | CASSQNFRGNTIYF | TRBD1 | TRBJ1-3 | TRBV11-2 | .
TGCGCCAGCAGCTCGGGACAGGGCGGATTCACAGATACGCAGTATTTT | CASSSGQGGFTDTQYF | TRBD1 | TRBJ2-3 | TRBV5-1 | .
TGTGCCAGCAGCCCGACTAGCGGGGGGCTGGGAGATACGCAGTATTTT | CASSPTSGGLGDTQYF | TRBD2 | TRBJ2-3 | TRBV2 | .
TGCGCCAGCAGCCACCAGGGGTGGGGGTCTGAAGCTTTCTTT | CASSHQGWGSEAFF | . | TRBJ1-1 | TRBV4-3 | .